This T cell receptor (beta chain) was identified during a study of T and B cells in COVID-19 patients. Study-level information: Peripheral blood came from COVID-19 patients with active infection or after recovery. Broader study findings: No sequencing was yet done of CD4+, regulatory or CD8+ subsets, or of SARS-CoV-2-responsive or tetramer+ sorted cells.

Multiplex PCR with BIOMED2 TRB-A/B primer pools amplified TRB rearrangements. TCRdb analysed the multiplex PCR reads with MiXCR anew, one entry per CDR3 protein. The sample shows 4,000 to 5,500 distinct CDR3 sequences, roughly 29% of them seen only once. Concerning this clonotype itself: Its specificity is unknown. A clone one base away is much larger, so this may be a read error.

The CDR3 consists of 15 residues. The germline V gene encodes CDR1 PRHDT and CDR2 FYEKMQ (reference sequence). From blood, about 240-550 ng of genomic DNA served as TRB template. The chain is built from TRBV13 and TRBJ2-3; 9 nucleotides align to TRBD2. The sample comprised blood. This TCR came from a human donor with active COVID-19. The CDR3 DNA is TGTACCAGCAGTTTAAGGCGGGGGGGCGGAGATACGCAGTATTTT. Translated: CTSSLRRGGGDTQYF.